The 26 T cell receptor beta chains given below trace back to one sample, sequenced in a study of blood T cell repertoires in COVID-19. Assay: immunoSEQ multiplex PCR; the TCRdb copy retains only in-frame clones and omits some. Seen here are about 110,000 clones, 85% to 90% observed once, and the top ten hold approximately 5%. The specimen sequenced was peripheral blood. The source is a woman in her sixties or seventies with COVID-19, enrolled during active disease.

The chain couples TRBV10-1 to TRBJ2-2; TRBD2 matches 8 bases. The J segment lost 1 base and the V segment lost 8 bases, leaving 6 bases of the junction unmatched. Looked up from germline, CDR1 is WNHNN and CDR2 is SYGVQD (reference sequence). The CDR3 runs to 15 residues. This CDR3 reads CASPGGGRNTGELFF. CDR3 DNA sequence: TGCGCCAGCCCCGGGGGGGGACGGAACACCGGGGAGCTGTTTTTT.

V gene TRBV11-2 combines with J gene TRBJ2-1, with D possibly being TRBD2 (6 bases). Germline lookup yields CDR1 SGHAT and CDR2 FQNNGV. The CDR3 loop spans 16 amino acids. Trimming removed 1 base at V and 2 bases at J, with 12 bases between. The CDR3 coding sequence is TGTGCCAGCAGCTTAGCGGCTAGCGATCCCTACAATGAGCAGTTCTTC. This sequence encodes CASSLAASDPYNEQFF.

The chain uses TRBV11-3 and TRBJ2-5; a possible D gene is TRBD2 (6 bases). With 1 base removed from V and 3 bases from J, the gap between germline ends came to 6 bases. Germline values: CDR1 SGHNT, CDR2 YENEEA. The CDR3 length is 13 residues. In DNA form, the CDR3 reads TGTGCCAGCAGCTTAGGGGGGGAAGAGACCCAGTACTTC. The encoded protein is CASSLGGEETQYF.

The CDR3 is CASSVQGNSGLSPLHF. CDR3 nucleotides: TGTGCCAGCTCAGTTCAGGGGAATAGCGGGCTTTCACCCCTCCACTTT. The chain has TRBV18 and TRBJ1-6; possible D gene TRBD1, 6 bases. CDR1 and CDR2 (germline): KGHSH, LQKENI. This CDR3 has 16 residues. Trimming cost V 5 bases and J 9 bases, with 20 bases left between them. The full variable domain, rest sourced from reference TRBV18 and TRBJ1-6, is NAGVMQNPRHLVRRRGQEARLRCSPMKGHSHVYWYRQLPEEGLKFMVYLQKENIIDESGMPKERFSAEFPKEGPSILRIQQVVRGDSAAYFCASSVQGNSGLSPLHFGNGTRLTVT.

This chain uses TRBV11-2 with TRBJ2-2; the match to TRBD2 covers 8 bases. V trimming: 5 bases; J trimming: 0 bases; junction bases outside the gene matches: 14. Germline-derived CDR1 and CDR2 are SGHAT and FQNNGV. CDR3 size: 19 residues. Here the CDR3 DNA reads TGTGCCAGCAGCGCCCAGGTTAGGGCTAGCGGGTCGAACACCGGGGAGCTGTTTTTT. Its translation is CASSAQVRASGSNTGELFF.

The V gene is TRBV9, the J gene TRBJ1-1; D is uncertain. V dropped 0 bases and J dropped 3 bases, with 12 bases sitting between them. The CDR3 runs to 15 residues. CDR1 is SGDLS, CDR2 YYNGEE, per germline. The CDR3 DNA follows: TGTGCCAGCAGCGTAGGTGCGGGCTGGGACACTGAAGCTTTCTTT. It specifies CASSVGAGWDTEAFF.

J is TRBJ1-3 and V is TRBV19, with D maybe TRBD1 (5 bases). Germline CDR1 and CDR2: LNHDA and SQIVND (reference sequence). The CDR3 contains 16 residues. The germline V and J ends were trimmed by 2 bases and 2 bases, with 13 bases remaining between them. The CDR3 is CASSITRGRAGNTIYF. The CDR3 bases are TGTGCCAGTAGTATAACCCGCGGCAGGGCTGGAAACACCATATATTTT.

The chain carries TRBV6-2 or TRBV6-3 and TRBJ2-7; TRBD1 agrees at 7 bases. The CDR3 contains 15 residues. V shed 6 bases, J shed 2 bases, and the junction held 10 bases outside the gene matches. The germline gives CDR1 MNHEY, CDR2 SVGEGT. The chain's CDR3 is CASSQTRQGTYEQYF. For the CDR3, the DNA is TGTGCCAGCAGCCAAACTCGACAGGGAACCTACGAGCAGTACTTC.

The chain has TRBV6-5 and TRBJ1-1, with a weak D call TRBD1 (5 bases). Trimming took 2 bases from V and 5 from J, leaving 18 bases between them. Germline loops: CDR1 MNHEY, CDR2 SVGAGI. The CDR3 sequence is 16 residues long. The CDR3 DNA reads TGTGCCAGCAGTTACCGTCCCCCGGGGGAGGGGACTGAAGCTTTCTTT. Its protein product is CASSYRPPGEGTEAFF.

The chain is built from TRBV29-1 and TRBJ1-5; D gene uncertain. V was pared by 4 bases and J by 0 bases, with 10 bases between. Germline CDR1 is SQVTM and CDR2 is ANQGSEA. The CDR3 sequence is 14 residues long. The CDR3, as DNA: TGCAGCGTTGCCGGCGGCGATAGCAATCAGCCCCAGCATTTT. This sequence encodes CSVAGGDSNQPQHF.

V and J are TRBV6-5 and TRBJ2-5, with D hard to call. Germline CDR1 reads MNHEY; CDR2 reads SVGAGI. Between the trimmed V and J ends, which lost 1 base and 2 bases, there was a span of 11 bases. CDR3 length: 15 residues. CDR3 protein: CASSYFSGDQETQYF. CDR3 DNA: TGTGCCAGCAGTTACTTTTCAGGTGATCAAGAGACCCAGTACTTC.

The V call is TRBV12-3 or TRBV12-4, the J call TRBJ2-7; D is perhaps TRBD1 (5 bases). Trimming stripped 2 bases from V and 6 bases from J, with 11 bases between. The CDR3 is 13 amino acids. The CDR3 DNA sequence: TGTGCCAGCAGTTTATCACAGGACGGCGAGCAGTACTTC. Translation: CASSLSQDGEQYF.

The chain combines TRBV3-1 (or the pseudogene TRBV3-2) with TRBJ1-2; D not resolved. Looked up from germline, CDR1 is LGHDT and CDR2 is YNNKEL (reference sequence). V dropped 0 bases and J dropped 8 bases, with 7 bases sitting between them. The CDR3 length is 12 residues. The DNA of the CDR3 is TGTGCCAGCAGCCAAGAGAGACTAGGCTACACCTTC. It encodes CASSQERLGYTF.

The CDR3 spells CASSIFTGQGHQPQHF. The CDR3 region has the DNA TGTGCCAGTAGTATCTTTACGGGACAGGGACACCAGCCCCAGCATTTT. The V call is TRBV19, the J call TRBJ1-5, with 9 bases lining up with TRBD1. Germline CDR1 is LNHDA and CDR2 is SQIVND (reference sequence). V gave up 3 bases and J gave up 7 bases; unmatched junction bases: 10. There are 16 residues in the CDR3.

V usage is TRBV2 and J usage is TRBJ1-5; D is unclear. This CDR3 contains 14 residues. Germline CDR1 is SNHLY and CDR2 is FYNNEI. Deletions cut 2 bases from V and 6 bases from J, with 11 bases between. The CDR3 loop reads CASSETREAQPQHF. Written as DNA, the CDR3 is TGTGCCAGCAGTGAAACGCGGGAGGCTCAGCCCCAGCATTTT. Full variable domain (missing parts from reference TRBV2 and TRBJ1-5): EPEVTQTPSHQVTQMGQEVILRCVPISNHLYFYWYRQILGQKVEFLVSFYNNEISEKSEIFDDQFSVERPDGSNFTLKIRSTKLEDSAMYFCASSETREAQPQHFGDGTRLSIL.

The CDR3 region is CASSNQAGGQETQYF. The CDR3 DNA reads TGTGCCAGTAGTAATCAGGCGGGGGGTCAGGAGACCCAGTACTTC. The chain has TRBV19 and TRBJ2-5, with TRBD2 matching 8 bases. This CDR3 contains 15 residues. Germline lookup yields CDR1 LNHDA and CDR2 SQIVND (reference sequence). Trimming removed 4 bases from V and 5 bases from J; junction bases left unmatched: 9.

The V call is TRBV5-5, the J call TRBJ1-1, with 8 bases fitting TRBD1. V shed 0 bases and J 0 bases; nucleotides not matched to a gene: 10. The CDR3 is 18 residues long. Germline CDR1 and CDR2: SGHKS and YYEKEE (reference sequence). CDR3 sequence reads: CASSLAEGTGVLNTEAFF. The CDR3 DNA reads TGTGCCAGCAGCTTGGCCGAGGGGACAGGTGTTTTGAACACTGAAGCTTTCTTT.

This chain connects TRBV11-1 to TRBJ1-2, with a weak D call TRBD1 (5 bases). Germline-derived CDR1 and CDR2 are SGHAT and FQDESV (reference sequence). This CDR3 contains 13 residues. Trimming took 5 bases from V and 4 from J, leaving 11 bases between them. CDR3 sequence: CASSQQALYGYTF. DNA for the CDR3: TGTGCCAGCAGCCAACAGGCCCTCTATGGCTACACCTTC.

The V and J genes are TRBV4-1 and TRBJ1-1; possibly TRBD1 for D (5 bases). Germline V gives CDR1 MGHRA, CDR2 YSYEKL. The CDR3 contains 18 residues. Trimming stripped 1 base from V and 0 bases from J, with 18 bases between. The CDR3 loop reads CASSQGGQFGLVNTEAFF. CDR3 DNA: TGCGCCAGCAGCCAAGGGGGCCAGTTTGGGTTGGTGAACACTGAAGCTTTCTTT.

The CDR3: CASSYSGSSGNTIYF. The CDR3 DNA sequence: TGTGCCAGTAGTTACAGCGGCAGCTCTGGAAACACCATATATTTT. V gene TRBV19 combines with J gene TRBJ1-3, with D unclear. The germline V gene encodes CDR1 LNHDA and CDR2 SQIVND (reference sequence). This CDR3 is 15 amino acids long. V dropped 5 bases and J dropped 0 bases, with 11 bases sitting between them.

This chain links TRBV5-4 with TRBJ2-5, with 10 bases lining up with TRBD2. Germline V CDR1 and CDR2: SGHNT, YYREEE (reference sequence). This CDR3 has 17 amino acids. After removal of 0 bases from V and 1 base from J, the junction contained 6 bases not matched to a gene. The CDR3 DNA follows: TGTGCCAGCAGCTTGGGAGGTAGCGGGGGGTTCCAAGAGACCCAGTACTTC. Translating it yields CASSLGGSGGFQETQYF.

Only a few counts were recorded for this clone. J is TRBJ1-1 and V is TRBV6-6, with D maybe TRBD1 (5 bases). The CDR3 covers 12 residues. CDR1 and CDR2 (germline): MNHNY, SVGAGI (reference sequence). The ends were cut back, 5 bases at V and 10 bases at J, with 14 bases in the middle. Here the CDR3 reads CASSLDTQGAFF. The CDR3 DNA sequence: TGTGCCAGCAGTCTGGACACCCAGGGAGCTTTCTTT.

The V call is TRBV10-2, the J call TRBJ1-1; D remains unclear. Trimming removed 8 bases from V and 0 bases from J, with 10 bases in between. CDR3 length: 13 residues. Per the germline V gene, CDR1 is WSHSY and CDR2 is SAAADI. For the CDR3, the DNA is TGCGCCAGCGGACGGACTTTGAACACTGAAGCTTTCTTT. Residues: CASGRTLNTEAFF.

The chain couples TRBV14 to TRBJ2-3; D ambiguous. The CDR3 contains 12 residues. Germline V gives CDR1 SGHDN, CDR2 FVKESK. With 1 base removed from V and 4 bases from J, the gap between germline ends came to 3 bases. The CDR3 DNA sequence: TGTGCCAGCAGCCAAGGCGCAGATACGCAGTATTTT. Translating it yields CASSQGADTQYF.

This rearrangement joins TRBV7-9 to TRBJ2-1; 9 positions agree with TRBD2. Germline CDR1 reads SEHNR; CDR2 reads FQNEAQ (reference sequence). There are 15 residues in the CDR3. J gave up 5 bases and V 2 bases, and 4 bases lay outside the gene matches. CDR3 sequence reads: CASSLSGGFNNEQFF. The CDR3 bases are TGTGCCAGCAGCTTAAGCGGGGGGTTTAACAATGAGCAGTTCTTC.

This rearrangement joins TRBV19 to TRBJ2-5, with TRBD2 matching over 13 bases. The germline gives CDR1 LNHDA, CDR2 SQIVND (reference sequence). This CDR3 contains 19 residues. V shed 5 bases and J 4 bases; nucleotides not matched to a gene: 16. CDR3 sequence: CASSANRLAGGRGTETQYF. The CDR3 nucleotides are TGTGCCAGTAGTGCCAATAGACTAGCGGGGGGCCGCGGCACAGAGACCCAGTACTTC. The variable domain in full, completed from reference TRBV19 and TRBJ2-5, reads DGGITQSPKYLFRKEGQNVTLSCEQNLNHDAMYWYRQDPGQGLRLIYYSQIVNDFQKGDIAEGYSVSREKKESFPLTVTSAQKNPTAFYLCASSANRLAGGRGTETQYFGPGTRLLVL.